The 14 T cell receptor beta chains listed next were all sequenced from one sample in a study of T cell responses to AZD1222 COVID-19 vaccine. Only in-frame clones appear in the TCRdb table, and some are missing; sequencing was by immunoSEQ multiplex PCR. The repertoire holds around 130,000 clones, 86% seen once, with less than 15% in the top ten. The starting material was peripheral blood, obtained on day 0 of AZD1222 vaccination. All receptors derive from an adult in good health.

The rearrangement uses TRBV11-3 and TRBJ2-5; D may match TRBD1 or TRBD2 (5 bases each). The germline CDR1 and CDR2 sequences are SGHNT and YENEEA. The V gene lost 0 bases and the J gene lost 2 bases, with 10 bases spanning the gap. This CDR3 has 15 residues. In DNA, the CDR3 is TGTGCCAGCAGCTTAGAGGGACGGCCGCAAGAGACCCAGTACTTC. It encodes CASSLEGRPQETQYF.

This chain joins TRBV10-3 and TRBJ1-2; D may be TRBD1 (6 bases). The germline V and J ends were trimmed by 3 bases and 4 bases, with 6 bases remaining between them. CDR1 is ENHRY and CDR2 is SYGVKD in the germline V gene. The CDR3 runs to 12 residues. CDR3 DNA sequence: TGTGCCATCAGTGACAGGGGCTATGGCTACACCTTC. Its translation: CAISDRGYGYTF.

V usage is TRBV14 and J usage is TRBJ2-3; possible D gene TRBD1, 7 bases. The germline V gene has CDR1 SGHDN and CDR2 FVKESK. The CDR3 consists of 15 residues. Trimming shortened V by 4 bases and J by 10 bases, and 21 bases separated the two germline ends. In DNA, the CDR3 is TGTGCCAGCAGCCCATTGTCAGCAGGGGGGCTTTCGCAGTATTTT. Translated, it gives CASSPLSAGGLSQYF.

The chain carries TRBV18 and TRBJ1-3; tentative D call: TRBD1 (5 bases). Germline V gene sequence: CDR1 KGHSH, CDR2 LQKENI. Trimming stripped 5 bases from V and 8 bases from J, with 10 bases between. This CDR3 contains 12 residues. CDR3 sequence: CASSSREDTIYF. CDR3 DNA sequence: TGTGCCAGCTCATCCAGGGAAGACACCATATATTTT.

This clone was counted once. V and J are TRBV9 and TRBJ2-7; 10 nucleotides line up with TRBD1. The V segment lost 0 bases and the J segment 12 bases; nucleotides outside the gene matches: 9. The CDR3 extends over 14 amino acids. Germline-derived CDR1 and CDR2 are SGDLS and YYNGEE. The CDR3 DNA follows: TGTGCCAGCAGCGTAGAGGGGACAGGGGTATCGAGGTACTTC. Its translation: CASSVEGTGVSRYF.

The genes are TRBV10-3 and TRBJ1-3; TRBD1 might be the D (6 bases). There are 13 residues in the CDR3. Germline CDR1 is ENHRY and CDR2 is SYGVKD. The V gene lost 11 bases and the J gene lost 0 bases, with 11 bases spanning the gap. CDR3 residues: CAVQDSSGNTIYF. The CDR3, as DNA: TGTGCCGTTCAGGACAGCTCTGGAAACACCATATATTTT.

This sequence joins TRBV24-1 and TRBJ2-7; D possibly corresponds to TRBD2 (5 bases). CDR3 size: 14 residues. Per germline, CDR1 KGHDR and CDR2 SFDVKD. V was clipped by 3 bases and J by 2 bases, with 10 bases between them. CDR3 sequence (DNA): TGTGCCACCAGTGATAGCAGCGGTCCCTACGAGCAGTACTTC. Its translation is CATSDSSGPYEQYF.

Here the CDR3 DNA reads TGCGCCAGCAGCCATGGAACAGGTACTGCAACTAATGAAAAACTGTTTTTT. This sequence encodes CASSHGTGTATNEKLFF. The rearrangement joins TRBV4-1 to TRBJ1-4; weak D call: TRBD1 (5 bases). Germline V lookup: CDR1 MGHRA, CDR2 YSYEKL. The CDR3 has 17 amino acids. Trimming left V 3 bases short and J 0 bases short, with 14 bases between.

This rearrangement joins TRBV28 to TRBJ1-4, with TRBD1 as a possible D gene (5 bases). This CDR3 has 12 amino acids. CDR1 and CDR2 (germline): MDHEN, SYDVKM. The ends were cut back, 6 bases at V and 12 bases at J, with 14 bases in the middle. CDR3 amino acids: CASRLNTRELFF. CDR3 nucleotides: TGTGCCAGCAGGTTAAATACCAGGGAACTGTTTTTT.

V is TRBV5-1 and J is TRBJ1-3, with a possible D match to TRBD1 (6 bases). Trimming took 0 bases from V and 4 from J, leaving 8 bases between them. There are 14 residues in the CDR3. From germline, CDR1 is SGHRS and CDR2 YFSETQ. The DNA of the CDR3 is TGCGCCAGCAGCTTGGCTCAGGGGGGAAACACCATATATTTT. Translation: CASSLAQGGNTIYF.

The chain employs TRBV10-3 and TRBJ1-2; D is ambiguous. The CDR3 length is 13 residues. Germline values: CDR1 ENHRY, CDR2 SYGVKD. V shed 3 bases and J shed 4 bases, with 9 bases lying between them. The CDR3 here is CAISEGLGYGYTF. CDR3 sequence (DNA): TGTGCCATCAGTGAAGGGTTGGGCTATGGCTACACCTTC.

V gene TRBV11-3 combines with J gene TRBJ2-7; no definite D call. The V end was cut by 5 bases, the J end by 5 bases, with 10 bases between. Germline loops: CDR1 SGHNT, CDR2 YENEEA. This CDR3 has 12 amino acids. The CDR3 DNA reads TGTGCCAGCAGCGCGGACCCCCACGAGCAGTACTTC. It encodes CASSADPHEQYF. The whole variable domain, filled in from reference TRBV11-3 and TRBJ2-7, reads EAGVVQSPRYKIIEKKQPVAFWCNPISGHNTLYWYLQNLGQGPELLIRYENEEAVDDSQLPKDRFSAERLKGVDSTLKIQPAELGDSAVYLCASSADPHEQYFGPGTRLTVT.

This chain links TRBV7-2 with TRBJ2-7; D not resolved. Trimming left V 1 base short and J 0 bases short, with 13 bases between. Germline loops: CDR1 SGHTA, CDR2 FQGNSA. The CDR3 sequence is 16 residues long. CDR3 region: CASSLGARGASYEQYF. The CDR3 DNA reads TGTGCCAGCAGCTTAGGGGCCCGCGGCGCCTCCTACGAGCAGTACTTC. The full variable domain, in which reference TRBV7-2 and TRBJ2-7 provide the parts outside the CDR3, is GAGVSQSPSNKVTEKGKDVELRCDPISGHTALYWYRQSLGQGLEFLIYFQGNSAPDKSGLPSDRFSAERTGGSVSTLTIQRTQQEDSAVYLCASSLGARGASYEQYFGPGTRLTVT.

This clone is a singleton in its sample. The rearrangement uses TRBV10-3 and TRBJ2-1, with TRBD2 identical over 13 bases. Germline loops: CDR1 ENHRY, CDR2 SYGVKD. The V gene end was trimmed by 3 bases and the J gene end by 1 base; junction bases not matched to a gene: 6. This CDR3 is 18 amino acids long. CDR3 nucleotides: TGTGCCATCAGTGATCTGACTAGCGGGAGGTTATCCTACAATGAGCAGTTCTTC. Protein product: CAISDLTSGRLSYNEQFF.